The clone carrying this T cell receptor beta chain was counted a few times. This sample is drawn from a study of blood T cell repertoires in COVID-19. Some clones are missing from TCRdb's copy, which holds only in-frame ones; the method was immunoSEQ multiplex PCR. The sample includes hundreds of thousands of clones, 75% to 90% of them seen just once. Germline CDR1 is WNHNN and CDR2 is SYGVQD (reference sequence). Trimming removed 3 bases from V and 5 bases from J; junction bases left unmatched: 7. This CDR3 is built from 16 residues. The rearrangement uses TRBV10-1 and TRBJ2-2; 9 positions agree with TRBD2. The sequenced sample consisted of peripheral blood. This receptor was taken from a woman in her twenties or thirties with active or convalescent COVID-19. In nucleotides, the CDR3 is TGCGCCAGCAGTGATCGGGGACTAGCAAATACCGGGGAGCTGTTTTTT. This translates into CASSDRGLANTGELFF.